This T cell receptor beta chain was identified during a study of T cells in tuberculosis. Overall study context: A South African cohort included IGRA-negative adolescents, latently infected IGRA-positive adolescents and adults with active tuberculosis. Samples predate treatment or fall within its first 7 days.

About this clone: Its cognate antigen is unknown.

Study conclusions and caveats: Active tuberculosis patients had shorter CDR3-alpha; the beta difference was nonsignificant.

Trimming cost V 0 bases and J 5 bases; bases outside gene matches: 10. The V gene's germline CDR1 is SGHNT and CDR2 YYREEE (reference sequence). The CDR3 has 17 residues. The assay was immunoSEQ multiplex PCR, and TCRdb's table has in-frame clones only and misses some. The table includes tens of thousands of clones, less than 95% detected once. Time point of the sample: new active TB diagnosis, blood taken before or within 7 days of starting treatment. Each clinical donor contributed on average roughly 92,000 T cells from unsorted cryopreserved PBMC. The sequence derives from an adult with tuberculosis. This chain connects TRBV5-4 to TRBJ2-5, with 10 bases fitting TRBD2. Sequencing used PBMCs, obtained at tuberculosis diagnosis. CDR3 sequence (DNA): TGTGCCAGCAGCTTGGGAGGTAGCGGGGGGCCGGGCGAGACCCAGTACTTC. Translation gives CASSLGGSGGPGETQYF.